The 30 T cell receptor beta chains below come from one sample, sequenced in a study of beta chain features in type 1 diabetes. Study results and caveats: Shorter TCRB CDR3s, moderately but significantly so, were found in Type 1 diabetes patients in all four CD4+ subsets.

cDNA synthesis used the whole RNA isolate, giving expressed TCRB sequences. Sequenced by immunoSEQ multiplex PCR; TCRdb stores in-frame clones only, minus some. The data hold about 270,000 clones, with about 13% observed a single time. The antigens of these receptors remain unknown. The source material was naive CD4+ T cells from blood. These receptors came from a man younger than 40 with type 1 diabetes.

The V gene is TRBV11-1, the J gene TRBJ2-7, with TRBD1 identical over 9 bases. This CDR3 comprises 13 residues. The J segment lost 3 bases and the V segment lost 3 bases, leaving 0 bases of the junction unmatched. Germline loops: CDR1 SGHAT, CDR2 FQDESV (reference sequence). The CDR3 spells CASSLTGGYEQYF. In nucleotides, the CDR3 is TGTGCCAGCAGCTTGACAGGGGGCTACGAGCAGTACTTC.

This clone was seen a single time. The chain recombines TRBV28 with TRBJ2-3; D unclear. V lost 2 bases, J lost 6 bases, and 15 bases lay in between. The CDR3 runs 15 residues. Germline CDR1 reads MDHEN; CDR2 reads SYDVKM. The DNA for the CDR3 is TGTGCCAGCAGTTTACTGTGGGTAACGGGTGATACGCAGTATTTT. It specifies CASSLLWVTGDTQYF.

V gene TRBV28 combines with J gene TRBJ2-7; TRBD2 matches 9 bases. This CDR3 region has 15 residues. V lost 4 bases to trimming and J lost 7 bases; unmatched junction nucleotides: 11. CDR1 is MDHEN, CDR2 SYDVKM, per germline. The CDR3: CASSSGLAIKKEQYF. DNA of the CDR3: TGTGCCAGCAGTTCAGGACTAGCGATAAAGAAGGAGCAGTACTTC. Combining the CDR3 with reference TRBV28 and TRBJ2-7 gives the whole variable domain DVKVTQSSRYLVKRTGEKVFLECVQDMDHENMFWYRQDPGLGLRLIYFSYDVKMKEKGDIPEGYSVSREKKERFSLILESASTNQTSMYLCASSSGLAIKKEQYFGPGTRLTVT.

This clone was counted between two and nine times. The chain employs TRBV11-2 and TRBJ2-1; 9 bases map to TRBD2. V dropped 2 bases and J dropped 1; count of bases not matched to a gene: 6. In germline, CDR1 is SGHAT, CDR2 FQNNGV. This CDR3 has 17 amino acids. CDR3 DNA: TGTGCCAGCAGCTTATCCGGACTAGCGAGTTCCTACAATGAGCAGTTCTTC. Translating gives CASSLSGLASSYNEQFF. Drawing the rest from reference TRBV11-2 and TRBJ2-1, the complete variable domain is EAGVAQSPRYKIIEKRQSVAFWCNPISGHATLYWYQQILGQGPKLLIQFQNNGVVDDSQLPKDRFSAERLKGVDSTLKIQPAKLEDSAVYLCASSLSGLASSYNEQFFGPGTRLTVL.

This clone was seen a few times. At the DNA level, this CDR3 is encoded by other sequences in the same sample as well. The chain is built from TRBV7-9 and TRBJ2-3; D not certain. In germline, CDR1 is SEHNR, CDR2 FQNEAQ (reference sequence). There are 14 residues in the CDR3. V dropped 3 bases and J dropped 3 bases, with 10 bases sitting between them. Here the CDR3 DNA reads TGTGCCAGCAGCTTTTCAGGTTCGACAGATACGCAGTATTTT. Its protein is CASSFSGSTDTQYF.

This clone has just a few counts. This sequence joins TRBV2 and TRBJ2-7, with 7 nucleotides matching TRBD1. Germline CDR1 is SNHLY and CDR2 is FYNNEI. The CDR3 is made up of 14 amino acids. V lost 4 bases and J lost 5; bases outside the gene matches: 8. This CDR3 is CASSGRQGVDEQYF. Here the CDR3 DNA reads TGTGCCAGCAGTGGAAGACAGGGAGTAGACGAGCAGTACTTC.

CDR3 sequence (DNA): TGTGCCAGCAGTCGAGGGCTAGGGGAAAAACTGTTTTTT. Its protein is CASSRGLGEKLFF. The chain carries TRBV2 and TRBJ1-4, with no clear D. The V end lost 5 bases, the J end lost 8 bases, and 12 bases lay between the germline ends. Germline CDR1 SNHLY, CDR2 FYNNEI. The CDR3 spans 13 residues.

V usage is TRBV19 and J usage is TRBJ1-2, with a weak D call TRBD1 (5 bases). Deletions cut 6 bases from V and 4 bases from J, with 18 bases between. Looked up from germline, CDR1 is LNHDA and CDR2 is SQIVND (reference sequence). This CDR3 spans 15 amino acids. The CDR3 protein is CASRQKETVIYGYTF. Here the CDR3 DNA reads TGTGCCAGTAGGCAAAAAGAGACAGTCATCTATGGCTACACCTTC.

The chain has TRBV19 and TRBJ1-1; 10 bases agree with TRBD1. CDR3 size: 15 residues. The trim removed 4 bases at V and 3 bases at J, leaving 5 bases unmatched. Germline lookup yields CDR1 LNHDA and CDR2 SQIVND (reference sequence). This CDR3 is CASSRGDRGHTEAFF. CDR3 sequence (DNA): TGTGCCAGTAGTAGAGGGGACAGGGGACACACTGAAGCTTTCTTT.

The chain couples TRBV28 to TRBJ1-5, with 8 bases that match TRBD1. The trim removed 5 bases at V and 7 bases at J, leaving 7 bases unmatched. Germline V gives CDR1 MDHEN, CDR2 SYDVKM. The CDR3 runs to 14 residues. DNA for the CDR3: TGTGCCAGCAGTCTTACAGGGGGTTCACAGCCCCAGCATTTT. It specifies CASSLTGGSQPQHF.

This clone was observed a handful of times. V and J are TRBV5-4 and TRBJ2-3; 10 bases are a match to TRBD2. Germline trimming cut 5 bases from V and 3 bases from J; bases unmatched to any gene: 6. The CDR3 has 15 residues. From germline, CDR1 is SGHNT and CDR2 YYREEE (reference sequence). CDR3 coding DNA: TGTGCCAGCAGACCAAGCGGGAGGGGAACAGATACGCAGTATTTT. Its protein is CASRPSGRGTDTQYF.

The chain is built from TRBV6-1 and TRBJ2-7, with unresolved D. The CDR3 contains 13 residues. V was trimmed by 7 bases and J by 2 bases, leaving 12 bases between them. CDR1 is MNHNS and CDR2 is SASEGT in the germline V gene. Here the CDR3 reads CASTSPTAYEQYF. For the CDR3, the DNA is TGTGCCAGCACTTCCCCCACAGCCTACGAGCAGTACTTC.

The chain employs TRBV5-1 and TRBJ2-1; 8 positions agree with TRBD2. The CDR3 is 15 amino acids. Trimming removed 4 bases from V and 6 bases from J; junction bases left unmatched: 9. Germline assignment: CDR1 SGHRS and CDR2 YFSETQ. CDR3 in DNA: TGCGCCAGCAGCAAAGAGCCGGGACTAGGCAATGAGCAGTTCTTC. This codes for CASSKEPGLGNEQFF.

This clone was seen a few times. The gene calls are TRBV2 and TRBJ1-4, with D possibly TRBD1 on 5 matching bases. With 3 bases removed from V and 7 bases from J, the gap between germline ends came to 12 bases. The germline CDR1 and CDR2 sequences are SNHLY and FYNNEI. CDR3 length equals 14 residues. The DNA for the CDR3 is TGTGCCAGCAGTGACAGGGAAGAAAGTGAAAAACTGTTTTTT. Amino acids: CASSDREESEKLFF.

This clone appeared a few times. Other DNA sequences from this sample encode an identical CDR3 as well. Written as DNA, the CDR3 is TGTGCCAGCAGCTTCGGCAGGAATAGCAATCAGCCCCAGCATTTT. Protein sequence: CASSFGRNSNQPQHF. The J gene is TRBJ1-5, the V gene TRBV7-2, with no clear D. The germline CDR1 and CDR2 sequences are SGHTA and FQGNSA. The V end was cut by 3 bases, the J end by 0 bases, with 9 bases between. The CDR3 has 15 residues.

In this sample, this clone turned up a few times. The chain couples TRBV7-9 to TRBJ1-2, with a tentative D call TRBD1 (5 bases). The germline V and J ends were trimmed by 10 bases and 4 bases, with 16 bases remaining between them. Per the germline V gene, CDR1 is SEHNR and CDR2 is FQNEAQ (reference sequence). The length of the CDR3 is 13 residues. The CDR3 loop is CANDGGAGYGYTF. The CDR3 DNA is TGTGCCAACGATGGAGGGGCTGGCTATGGCTACACCTTC. Combining the CDR3 with reference TRBV7-9 and TRBJ1-2 gives the whole variable domain DTGVSQNPRHKITKRGQNVTFRCDPISEHNRLYWYRQTLGQGPEFLTYFQNEAQLEKSRLLSDRFSAERPKGSFSTLEIQRTEQGDSAMYLCANDGGAGYGYTFGSGTRLTVV.

This rearrangement joins TRBV9 to TRBJ2-5; 10 bases align to TRBD1. Looked up from germline, CDR1 is SGDLS and CDR2 is YYNGEE. The CDR3 sequence is 15 residues long. With V trimmed by 4 bases and J by 4 bases, 7 bases remained unmatched. CDR3 region: CASSIRDRGSETQYF. CDR3 in DNA: TGTGCCAGCAGCATCCGGGACAGGGGCTCAGAGACCCAGTACTTC.

This clone was counted only a few times. The CDR3 nucleotides read TGTGCCAGCAGCCACCTTAACTCTGGGGAGCTGTTTTTT. It yields the protein CASSHLNSGELFF. This rearrangement joins TRBV14 to TRBJ2-2; D not resolved. The CDR3 consists of 13 residues. The V gene's germline CDR1 is SGHDN and CDR2 FVKESK. Trimming removed 3 bases at V and 8 bases at J, with 10 bases between.

The rearrangement uses TRBV2 and TRBJ2-5, with 7 bases that match TRBD1. Trimming took 6 bases from V and 4 from J; bases not matched to a gene: 2. CDR3 size: 12 residues. CDR1 is SNHLY, CDR2 FYNNEI, per germline. CDR3 in amino acids: CASRTGRETQYF. The CDR3 nucleotides read TGTGCCAGCAGGACAGGGAGAGAGACCCAGTACTTC.

The rearrangement uses TRBV7-2 and TRBJ2-7; the match to TRBD1 covers 10 bases. Per germline, CDR1 SGHTA and CDR2 FQGNSA. This CDR3 has 14 amino acids. V gave up 3 bases and J gave up 6 bases; unmatched junction bases: 5. Here the CDR3 DNA reads TGTGCCAGCAGCTTGGGGACAGGGGTTGGCGAGCAGTACTTC. Protein: CASSLGTGVGEQYF.

Concerning this clone itself: Other DNA sequences from this sample encode an identical CDR3 as well. The V call is TRBV7-3, the J call TRBJ1-1; TRBD1 might be the D (5 bases). The CDR3 totals 13 residues. The germline gives CDR1 SGHTA, CDR2 FQGTGA. Trimming cost V 2 bases and J 2 bases, with 6 bases left between them. The CDR3 protein is CASSLQGNTEAFF. The CDR3 DNA reads TGTGCCAGCAGCTTACAGGGAAACACTGAAGCTTTCTTT.

The chain links TRBV5-1 to TRBJ2-7; the match to TRBD2 covers 11 bases. Germline CDR1 is SGHRS and CDR2 is YFSETQ. The CDR3 loop spans 17 amino acids. The V and J ends lost 1 base and 2 bases, in that order; junction bases with no gene match: 8. The CDR3 DNA follows: TGCGCCAGCAGCTTGAATCTAGCGGGAGGTCGGCCCTACGAGCAGTACTTC. Translation gives CASSLNLAGGRPYEQYF.

CDR3 nucleotide sequence: TGTGCCTGGAGTTATAACTCTGGAAACACCATATATTTT. This gives the protein CAWSYNSGNTIYF. The V call is TRBV30, the J call TRBJ1-3; no clear D. This CDR3 has 13 residues. Per germline, CDR1 GTSNPN and CDR2 SVGIG (reference sequence). Trimming removed 2 bases at V and 0 bases at J, with 5 bases between.

The table lists this clone with a few counts. This chain connects TRBV5-1 to TRBJ2-5, with D perhaps matching TRBD1 (6 bases). CDR1 is SGHRS and CDR2 is YFSETQ in the germline V gene. Trimming shortened V by 0 bases and J by 2 bases, and 11 bases separated the two germline ends. This CDR3 is built from 15 residues. The CDR3 here is CASSLVGTRQETQYF. CDR3 sequence (DNA): TGCGCCAGCAGCTTGGTTGGGACAAGACAAGAGACCCAGTACTTC.

This chain connects TRBV4-2 to TRBJ2-1; 9 bases line up with TRBD2. V lost 0 bases to trimming and J lost 2 bases; unmatched junction nucleotides: 5. Per germline, CDR1 LGHNA and CDR2 YNFKEQ. The CDR3 consists of 17 residues. CDR3 nucleotide sequence: TGTGCCAGCAGCCAAGATCCCGGGACTAGCACCTACAATGAGCAGTTCTTC. This gives the protein CASSQDPGTSTYNEQFF.

This chain uses TRBV6-5 with TRBJ1-1; D is possibly TRBD1 (6 bases). The CDR3 is made up of 16 amino acids. Germline values: CDR1 MNHEY, CDR2 SVGAGI. Trimming removed 2 bases from V and 1 base from J, with 14 bases in between. CDR3 loop: CASSYLYGRGNTEAFF. The CDR3 region has the DNA TGTGCCAGCAGTTACCTTTACGGCAGGGGGAACACTGAAGCTTTCTTT.

The CDR3 region has the DNA TGTGCCAGCAGTTACTCTGGACAGACCTATGGCTACACCTTC. Its protein is CASSYSGQTYGYTF. V usage is TRBV6-5 and J usage is TRBJ1-2; perhaps TRBD1 as D (6 bases). The length of the CDR3 is 14 residues. Germline V gives CDR1 MNHEY, CDR2 SVGAGI. V was shortened by 0 bases and J by 4 bases, with 9 bases between the two germline ends.

The rearrangement uses TRBV7-8 and TRBJ1-5, with TRBD1 identical over 7 bases. The CDR3 runs 15 residues. Germline V gives CDR1 SGHVS, CDR2 FQNEAQ. J was trimmed by 4 bases and V by 5 bases; bases with no gene match: 8. In DNA, the CDR3 is TGTGCCAGCAGCCTCCGTGACAGGGATAATCAGCCCCAGCATTTT. Amino acid sequence: CASSLRDRDNQPQHF.

In this sample, this clone turned up a few times. J is TRBJ1-2 and V is TRBV19; TRBD1 aligns across 9 bases. J lost 8 bases, V lost 8 bases, and 9 bases had no gene match. The V gene's germline CDR1 is LNHDA and CDR2 SQIVND (reference sequence). The CDR3 contains 13 residues. CDR3 nucleotide sequence: TGTGCCAGTCACCCCGGGACAGGGATCGGCTACACCTTC. Translating it yields CASHPGTGIGYTF.

This clone appeared a few times. This rearrangement joins TRBV19 to TRBJ2-3, with D possibly being TRBD2 (6 bases). The germline gives CDR1 LNHDA, CDR2 SQIVND (reference sequence). The CDR3 loop spans 13 amino acids. Trimming shortened V by 7 bases and J by 6 bases, and 14 bases separated the two germline ends. CDR3: CASTPEGRDTQYF. DNA for the CDR3: TGTGCCAGTACGCCGGAAGGGAGGGATACGCAGTATTTT.